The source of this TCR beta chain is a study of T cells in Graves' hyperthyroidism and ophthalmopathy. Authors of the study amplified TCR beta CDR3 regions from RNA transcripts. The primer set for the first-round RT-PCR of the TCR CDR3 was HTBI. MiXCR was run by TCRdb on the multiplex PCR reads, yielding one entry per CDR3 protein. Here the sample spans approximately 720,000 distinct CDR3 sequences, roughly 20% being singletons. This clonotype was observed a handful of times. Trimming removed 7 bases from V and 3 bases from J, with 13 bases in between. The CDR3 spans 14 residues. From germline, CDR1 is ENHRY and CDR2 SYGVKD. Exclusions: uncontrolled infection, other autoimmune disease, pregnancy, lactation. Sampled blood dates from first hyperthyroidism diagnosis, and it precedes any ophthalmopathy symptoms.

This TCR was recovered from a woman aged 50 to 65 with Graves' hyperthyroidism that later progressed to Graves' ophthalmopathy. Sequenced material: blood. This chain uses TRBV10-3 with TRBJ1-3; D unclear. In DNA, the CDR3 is TGTGCCATCAATACCCCCGAGCGTGGAAACACCATATATTTT. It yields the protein CAINTPERGNTIYF.